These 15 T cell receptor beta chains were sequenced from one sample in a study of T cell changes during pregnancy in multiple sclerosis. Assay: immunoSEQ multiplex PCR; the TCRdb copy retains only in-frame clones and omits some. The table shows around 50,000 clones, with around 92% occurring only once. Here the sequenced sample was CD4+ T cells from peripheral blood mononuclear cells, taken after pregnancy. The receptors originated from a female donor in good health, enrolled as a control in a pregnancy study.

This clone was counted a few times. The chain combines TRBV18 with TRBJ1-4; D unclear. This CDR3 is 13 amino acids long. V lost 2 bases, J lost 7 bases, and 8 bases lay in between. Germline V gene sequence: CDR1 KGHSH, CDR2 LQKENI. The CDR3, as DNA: TGTGCCAGCTCACCAGCCGAGGGTGAAAAACTGTTTTTT. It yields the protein CASSPAEGEKLFF.

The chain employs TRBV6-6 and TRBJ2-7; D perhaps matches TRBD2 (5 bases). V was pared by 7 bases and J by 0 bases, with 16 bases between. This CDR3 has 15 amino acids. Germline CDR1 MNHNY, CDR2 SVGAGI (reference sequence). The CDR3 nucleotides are TGTGCCAGCAACTTCGGCGGGCCCTCCTCCTACGAGCAGTACTTC. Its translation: CASNFGGPSSYEQYF.

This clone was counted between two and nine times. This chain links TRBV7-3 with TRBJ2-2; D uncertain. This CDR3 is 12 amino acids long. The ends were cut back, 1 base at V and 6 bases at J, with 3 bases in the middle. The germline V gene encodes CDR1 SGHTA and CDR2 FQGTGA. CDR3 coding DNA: TGTGCCAGCAGCTTAATCTCCGGGGAGCTGTTTTTT. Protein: CASSLISGELFF.

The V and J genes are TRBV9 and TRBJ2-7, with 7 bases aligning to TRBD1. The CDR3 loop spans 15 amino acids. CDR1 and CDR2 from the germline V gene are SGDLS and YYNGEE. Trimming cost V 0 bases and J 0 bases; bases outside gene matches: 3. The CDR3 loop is CASSVAAGGSYEQYF. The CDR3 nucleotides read TGTGCCAGCAGCGTAGCGGCAGGGGGCTCCTACGAGCAGTACTTC.

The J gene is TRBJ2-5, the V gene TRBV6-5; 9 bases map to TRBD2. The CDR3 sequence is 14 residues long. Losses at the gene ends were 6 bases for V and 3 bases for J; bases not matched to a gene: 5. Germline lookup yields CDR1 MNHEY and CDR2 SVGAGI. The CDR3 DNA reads TGTGCCAGCAGCCGTAGCGGGGGAAAAGAGACCCAGTACTTC. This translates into CASSRSGGKETQYF.

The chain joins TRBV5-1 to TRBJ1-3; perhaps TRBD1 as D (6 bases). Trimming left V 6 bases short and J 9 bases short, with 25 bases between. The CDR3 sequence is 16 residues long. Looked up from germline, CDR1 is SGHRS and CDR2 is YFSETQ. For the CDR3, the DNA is TGCGCCAGCACGACAGGTGAATTACCCGGCGGGGGCACCATATATTTT. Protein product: CASTTGELPGGGTIYF.

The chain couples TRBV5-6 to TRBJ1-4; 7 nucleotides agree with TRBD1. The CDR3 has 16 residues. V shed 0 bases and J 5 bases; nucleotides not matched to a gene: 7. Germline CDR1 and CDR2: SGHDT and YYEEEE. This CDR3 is CASSLVDRPLNEKLFF. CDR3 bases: TGTGCCAGCAGCTTGGTGGACAGGCCCTTGAATGAAAAACTGTTTTTT.

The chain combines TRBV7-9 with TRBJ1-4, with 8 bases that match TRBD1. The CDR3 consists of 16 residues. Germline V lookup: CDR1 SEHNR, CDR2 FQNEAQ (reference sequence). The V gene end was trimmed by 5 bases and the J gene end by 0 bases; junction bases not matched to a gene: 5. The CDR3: CASSLGTGATNEKLFF. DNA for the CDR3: TGTGCCAGCAGCCTGGGGACAGGAGCAACTAATGAAAAACTGTTTTTT.

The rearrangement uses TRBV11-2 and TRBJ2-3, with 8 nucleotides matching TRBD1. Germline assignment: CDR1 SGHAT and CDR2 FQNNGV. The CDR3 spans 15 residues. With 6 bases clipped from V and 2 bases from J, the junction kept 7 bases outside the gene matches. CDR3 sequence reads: CASSSGTGPTDTQYF. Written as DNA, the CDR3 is TGTGCCAGCAGTTCCGGGACAGGCCCCACAGATACGCAGTATTTT.

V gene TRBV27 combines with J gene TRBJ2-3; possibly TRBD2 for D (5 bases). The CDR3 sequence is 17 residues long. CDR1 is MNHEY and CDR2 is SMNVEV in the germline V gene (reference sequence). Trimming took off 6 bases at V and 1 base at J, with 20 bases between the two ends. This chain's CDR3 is CASRLGLSAGGTDTQYF. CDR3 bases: TGTGCCAGCAGATTGGGGTTATCGGCGGGTGGCACAGATACGCAGTATTTT.

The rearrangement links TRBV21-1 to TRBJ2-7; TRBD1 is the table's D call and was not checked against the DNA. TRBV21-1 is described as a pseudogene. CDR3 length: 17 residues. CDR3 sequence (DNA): TGTGCCAGCAGCGCCGTTTTTTACCGGGACAGGGAGGACGAGCAGTACTTC. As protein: CASSAVFYRDREDEQYF.

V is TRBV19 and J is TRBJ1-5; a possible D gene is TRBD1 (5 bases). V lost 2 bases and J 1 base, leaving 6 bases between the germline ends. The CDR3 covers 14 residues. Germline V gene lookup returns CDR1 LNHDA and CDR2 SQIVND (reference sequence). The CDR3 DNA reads TGTGCCAGTAGTATAAAGGGGAGCAATCAGCCCCAGCATTTT. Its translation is CASSIKGSNQPQHF.

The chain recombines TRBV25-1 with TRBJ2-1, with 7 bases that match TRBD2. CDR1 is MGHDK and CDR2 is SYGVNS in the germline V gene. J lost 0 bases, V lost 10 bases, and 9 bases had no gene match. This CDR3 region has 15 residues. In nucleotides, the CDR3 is TGTGCCACCAGCCTAGGGACTACCTCCTACAATGAGCAGTTCTTC. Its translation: CATSLGTTSYNEQFF.

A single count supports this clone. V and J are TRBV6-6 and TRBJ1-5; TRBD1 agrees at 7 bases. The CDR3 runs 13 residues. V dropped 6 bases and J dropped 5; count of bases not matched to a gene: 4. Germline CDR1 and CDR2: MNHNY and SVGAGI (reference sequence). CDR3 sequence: CASSFTGDQPQHF. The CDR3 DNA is TGTGCCAGCAGCTTTACAGGGGATCAGCCCCAGCATTTT.

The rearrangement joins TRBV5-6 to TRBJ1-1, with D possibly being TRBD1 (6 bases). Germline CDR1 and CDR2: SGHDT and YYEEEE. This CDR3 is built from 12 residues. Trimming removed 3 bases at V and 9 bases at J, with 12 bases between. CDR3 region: CASSWGTGKAFF. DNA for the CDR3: TGTGCCAGCAGCTGGGGCACAGGGAAAGCTTTCTTT.